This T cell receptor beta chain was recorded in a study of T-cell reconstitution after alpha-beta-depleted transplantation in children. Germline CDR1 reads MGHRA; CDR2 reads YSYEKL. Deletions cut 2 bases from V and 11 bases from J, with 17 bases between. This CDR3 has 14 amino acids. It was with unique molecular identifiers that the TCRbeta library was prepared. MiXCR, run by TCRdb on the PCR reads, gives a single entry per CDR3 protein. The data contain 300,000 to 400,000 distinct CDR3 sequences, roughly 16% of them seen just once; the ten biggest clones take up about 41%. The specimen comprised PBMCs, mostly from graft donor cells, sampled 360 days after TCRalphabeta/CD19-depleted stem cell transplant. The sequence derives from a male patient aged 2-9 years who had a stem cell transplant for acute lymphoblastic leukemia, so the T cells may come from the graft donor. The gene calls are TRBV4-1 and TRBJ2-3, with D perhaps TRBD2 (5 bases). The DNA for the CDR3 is TGCGCCAGCAGCCAATCCCAACCGGGATGGGGGCAGTATTTT. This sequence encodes CASSQSQPGWGQYF.